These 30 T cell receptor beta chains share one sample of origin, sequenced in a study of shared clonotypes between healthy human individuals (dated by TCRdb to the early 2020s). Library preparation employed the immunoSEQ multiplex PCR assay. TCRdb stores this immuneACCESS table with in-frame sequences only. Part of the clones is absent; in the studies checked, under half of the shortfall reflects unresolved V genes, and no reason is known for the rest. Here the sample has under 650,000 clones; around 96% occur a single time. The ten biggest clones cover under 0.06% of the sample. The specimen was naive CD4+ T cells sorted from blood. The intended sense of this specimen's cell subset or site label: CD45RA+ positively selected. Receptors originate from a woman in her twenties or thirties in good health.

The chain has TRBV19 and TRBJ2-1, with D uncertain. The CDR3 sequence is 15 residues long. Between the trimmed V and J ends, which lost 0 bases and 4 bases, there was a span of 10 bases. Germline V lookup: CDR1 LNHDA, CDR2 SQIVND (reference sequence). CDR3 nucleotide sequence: TGTGCCAGTAGTATAGAGCTAGGTGGGTACAATGAGCAGTTCTTC. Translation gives CASSIELGGYNEQFF.

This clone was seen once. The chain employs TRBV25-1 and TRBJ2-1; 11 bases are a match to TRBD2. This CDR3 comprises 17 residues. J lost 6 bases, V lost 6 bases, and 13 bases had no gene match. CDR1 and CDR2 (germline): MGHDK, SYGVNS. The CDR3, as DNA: TGTGCCAGCAGGAGGGGTAGCGGGAGGGCCGGCGCCAATGAGCAGTTCTTC. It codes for CASRRGSGRAGANEQFF.

This CDR3 reads CASSLLGTYGYTF. CDR3 sequence (DNA): TGTGCCAGTAGTCTCCTGGGGACGTATGGCTACACCTTC. This chain links TRBV19 with TRBJ1-2; D is possibly TRBD1 (5 bases). V was shortened by 5 bases and J by 5 bases, with 12 bases between the two germline ends. The CDR3 has 13 residues. In germline, CDR1 is LNHDA, CDR2 SQIVND (reference sequence).

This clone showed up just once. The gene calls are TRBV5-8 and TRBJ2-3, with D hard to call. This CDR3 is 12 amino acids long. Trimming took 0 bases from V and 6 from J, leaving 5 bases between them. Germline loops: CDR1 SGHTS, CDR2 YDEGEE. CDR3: CASSLARDTQYF. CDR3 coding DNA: TGTGCCAGCAGCTTGGCTAGGGATACGCAGTATTTT.

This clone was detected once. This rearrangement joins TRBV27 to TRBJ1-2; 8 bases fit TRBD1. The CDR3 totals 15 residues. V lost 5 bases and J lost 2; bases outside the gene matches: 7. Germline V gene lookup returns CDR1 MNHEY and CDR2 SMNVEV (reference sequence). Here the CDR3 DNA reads TGTGCCAGCAGTGACAACGACAGGGGCAACTATGGCTACACCTTC. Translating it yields CASSDNDRGNYGYTF.

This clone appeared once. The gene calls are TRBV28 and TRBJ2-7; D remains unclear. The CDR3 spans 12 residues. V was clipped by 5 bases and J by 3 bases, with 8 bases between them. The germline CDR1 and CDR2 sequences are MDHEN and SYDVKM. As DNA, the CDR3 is TGTGCCAGCAGTCCATTCCTCTACGAGCAGTACTTC. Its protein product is CASSPFLYEQYF.

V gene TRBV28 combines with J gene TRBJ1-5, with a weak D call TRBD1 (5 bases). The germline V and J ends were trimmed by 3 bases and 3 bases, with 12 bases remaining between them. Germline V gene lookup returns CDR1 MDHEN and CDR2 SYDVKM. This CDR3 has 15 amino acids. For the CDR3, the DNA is TGTGCCAGCAGTTTTGGTGGGACTCACAATCAGCCCCAGCATTTT. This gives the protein CASSFGGTHNQPQHF. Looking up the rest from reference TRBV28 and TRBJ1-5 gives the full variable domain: DVKVTQSSRYLVKRTGEKVFLECVQDMDHENMFWYRQDPGLGLRLIYFSYDVKMKEKGDIPEGYSVSREKKERFSLILESASTNQTSMYLCASSFGGTHNQPQHFGDGTRLSIL.

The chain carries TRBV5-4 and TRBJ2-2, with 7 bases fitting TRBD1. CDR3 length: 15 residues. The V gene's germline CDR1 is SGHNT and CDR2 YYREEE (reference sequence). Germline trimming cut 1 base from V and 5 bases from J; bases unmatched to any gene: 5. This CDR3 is CASSLNTGDTGELFF. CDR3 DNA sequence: TGTGCCAGCAGCTTGAATACAGGGGATACCGGGGAGCTGTTTTTT.

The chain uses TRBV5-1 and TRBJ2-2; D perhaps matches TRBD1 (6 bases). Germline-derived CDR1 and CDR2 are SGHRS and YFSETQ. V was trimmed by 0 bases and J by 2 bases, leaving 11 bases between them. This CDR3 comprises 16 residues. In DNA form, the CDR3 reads TGCGCCAGCAGCTTGGTACGGGACACTAACACCGGGGAGCTGTTTTTT. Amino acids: CASSLVRDTNTGELFF. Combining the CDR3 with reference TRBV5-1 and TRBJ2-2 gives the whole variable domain KAGVTQTPRYLIKTRGQQVTLSCSPISGHRSVSWYQQTPGQGLQFLFEYFSETQRNKGNFPGRFSGRQFSNSRSEMNVSTLELGDSALYLCASSLVRDTNTGELFFGEGSRLTVL.

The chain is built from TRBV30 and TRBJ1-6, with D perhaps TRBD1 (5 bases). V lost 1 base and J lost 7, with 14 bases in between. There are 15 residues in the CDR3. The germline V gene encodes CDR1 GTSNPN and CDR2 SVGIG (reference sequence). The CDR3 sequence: CAWSGKTGFNSPLHF. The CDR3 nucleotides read TGTGCCTGGAGTGGAAAAACAGGTTTCAATTCACCCCTCCACTTT.

The CDR3 loop is CASSLDVRFTAGTEAFF. The CDR3 DNA reads TGTGCCAGCAGTTTAGATGTCCGATTTACAGCGGGGACTGAAGCTTTCTTT. The chain is built from TRBV28 and TRBJ1-1; unclear D gene. Trimming shortened V by 2 bases and J by 5 bases, and 21 bases separated the two germline ends. Germline loops: CDR1 MDHEN, CDR2 SYDVKM. This CDR3 has 17 residues.

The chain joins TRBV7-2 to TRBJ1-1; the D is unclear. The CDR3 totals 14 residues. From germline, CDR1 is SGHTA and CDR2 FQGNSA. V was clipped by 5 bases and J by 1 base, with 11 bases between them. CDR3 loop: CASSLGWANTEAFF. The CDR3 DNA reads TGTGCCAGCAGCCTAGGGTGGGCGAACACTGAAGCTTTCTTT.

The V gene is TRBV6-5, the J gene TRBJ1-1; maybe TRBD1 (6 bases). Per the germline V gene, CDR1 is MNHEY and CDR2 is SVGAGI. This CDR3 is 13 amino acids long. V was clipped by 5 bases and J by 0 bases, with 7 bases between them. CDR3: CASSRQVNTEAFF. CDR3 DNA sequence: TGTGCCAGCAGTCGACAGGTGAACACTGAAGCTTTCTTT.

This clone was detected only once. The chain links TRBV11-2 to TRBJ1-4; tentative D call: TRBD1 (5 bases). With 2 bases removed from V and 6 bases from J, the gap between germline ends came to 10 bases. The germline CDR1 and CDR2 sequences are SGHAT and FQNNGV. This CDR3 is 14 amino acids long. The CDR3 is CASSLSGADEKLFF. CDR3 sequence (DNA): TGTGCCAGCAGCTTATCCGGGGCTGATGAAAAACTGTTTTTT.

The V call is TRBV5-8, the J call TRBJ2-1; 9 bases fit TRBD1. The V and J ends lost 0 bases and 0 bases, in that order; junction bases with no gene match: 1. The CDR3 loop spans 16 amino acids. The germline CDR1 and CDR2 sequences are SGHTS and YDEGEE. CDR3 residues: CASSLGTGVSYNEQFF. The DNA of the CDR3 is TGTGCCAGCAGCTTGGGGACAGGGGTCTCCTACAATGAGCAGTTCTTC.

Here the CDR3 reads CASSTRDRGGYNEQFF. CDR3 nucleotide sequence: TGTGCCAGCAGCACCCGGGACAGGGGAGGGTACAATGAGCAGTTCTTC. This rearrangement joins TRBV7-7 to TRBJ2-1, with 10 bases that match TRBD1. Looked up from germline, CDR1 is SSHAT and CDR2 is FNYEAQ (reference sequence). CDR3 length: 16 amino acids. With V trimmed by 5 bases and J by 4 bases, 8 bases remained unmatched. Complete variable domain (other parts from reference TRBV7-7 and TRBJ2-1): GAGVSQSPRYKVTKRGQDVTLRCDPISSHATLYWYQQALGQGPEFLTYFNYEAQPDKSGLPSDRFSAERPEGSISTLTIQRTEQRDSAMYRCASSTRDRGGYNEQFFGPGTRLTVL.

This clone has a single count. CDR3 amino acids: CAWSSSAVETQYF. The CDR3, as DNA: TGTGCCTGGAGTAGTTCGGCTGTAGAGACCCAGTACTTC. The chain carries TRBV30 and TRBJ2-5; the D is unclear. Germline CDR1 is GTSNPN and CDR2 is SVGIG (reference sequence). V lost 2 bases to trimming and J lost 4 bases, with 11 bases between them. This CDR3 contains 13 residues.

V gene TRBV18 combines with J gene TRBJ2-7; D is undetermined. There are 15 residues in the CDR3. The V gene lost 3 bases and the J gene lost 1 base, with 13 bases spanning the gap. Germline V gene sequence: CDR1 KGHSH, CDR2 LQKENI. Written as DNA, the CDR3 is TGTGCCAGCTCACCCACCGGCTCCCTATCCTACGAGCAGTACTTC. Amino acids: CASSPTGSLSYEQYF.

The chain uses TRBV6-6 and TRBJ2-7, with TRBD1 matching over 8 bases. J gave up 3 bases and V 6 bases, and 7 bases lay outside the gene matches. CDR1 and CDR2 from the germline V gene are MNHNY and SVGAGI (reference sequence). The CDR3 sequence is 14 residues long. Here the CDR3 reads CASRPGTGNYEQYF. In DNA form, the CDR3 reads TGTGCCAGCAGGCCCGGGACAGGAAACTACGAGCAGTACTTC.

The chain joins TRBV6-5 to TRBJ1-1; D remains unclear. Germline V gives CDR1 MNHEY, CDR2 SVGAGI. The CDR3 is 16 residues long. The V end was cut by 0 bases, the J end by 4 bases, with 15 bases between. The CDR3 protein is CASSYSQLAPGTEAFF. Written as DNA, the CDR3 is TGTGCCAGCAGTTACTCCCAGTTGGCGCCGGGCACTGAAGCTTTCTTT.

This chain's CDR3 is CASSYSAGSYEQYF. The CDR3 DNA reads TGTGCCAGCAGTTACTCGGCAGGGTCCTACGAGCAGTACTTC. The genes are TRBV6-5 and TRBJ2-7; D perhaps matches TRBD1 (5 bases). Germline CDR1 reads MNHEY; CDR2 reads SVGAGI. There are 14 residues in the CDR3. V was shortened by 0 bases and J by 1 base, with 7 bases between the two germline ends.

Here the CDR3 reads CASSQLRQGYSNQPQHF. CDR3 coding DNA: TGCGCCAGCAGTCAATTAAGACAGGGCTATAGCAATCAGCCCCAGCATTTT. V and J are TRBV23-1 and TRBJ1-5, with 7 positions matching TRBD1. TRBV23-1 carries the ORF label, with uncertain function. The CDR3 totals 17 residues. The V segment lost 1 base and the J segment 0 bases; nucleotides outside the gene matches: 6.

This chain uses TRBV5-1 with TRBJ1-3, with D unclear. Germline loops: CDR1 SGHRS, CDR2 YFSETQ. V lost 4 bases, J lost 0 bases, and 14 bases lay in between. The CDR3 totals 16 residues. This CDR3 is CASSAGGPSSGNTIYF. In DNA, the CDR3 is TGCGCCAGCAGCGCCGGCGGACCTAGCTCTGGAAACACCATATATTTT.

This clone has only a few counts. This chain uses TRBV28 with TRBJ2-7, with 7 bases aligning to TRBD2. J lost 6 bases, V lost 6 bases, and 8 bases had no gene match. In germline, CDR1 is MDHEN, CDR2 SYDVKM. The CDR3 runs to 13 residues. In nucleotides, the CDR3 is TGTGCCAGCAGAAGCGGGACCGCCGGCGAGCAGTACTTC. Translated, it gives CASRSGTAGEQYF.

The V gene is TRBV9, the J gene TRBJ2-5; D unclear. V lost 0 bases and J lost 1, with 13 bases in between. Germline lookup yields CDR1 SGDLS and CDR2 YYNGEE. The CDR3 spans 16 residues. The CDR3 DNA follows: TGTGCCAGCAGCGTAGGCGGCGGCCTCCCCCAAGAGACCCAGTACTTC. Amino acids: CASSVGGGLPQETQYF.

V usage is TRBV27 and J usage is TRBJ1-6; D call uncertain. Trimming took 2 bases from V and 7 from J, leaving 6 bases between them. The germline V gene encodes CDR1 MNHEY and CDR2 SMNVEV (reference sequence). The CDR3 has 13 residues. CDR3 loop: CASSLRENSPLHF. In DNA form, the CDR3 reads TGTGCCAGCAGTTTAAGAGAGAATTCACCCCTCCACTTT.

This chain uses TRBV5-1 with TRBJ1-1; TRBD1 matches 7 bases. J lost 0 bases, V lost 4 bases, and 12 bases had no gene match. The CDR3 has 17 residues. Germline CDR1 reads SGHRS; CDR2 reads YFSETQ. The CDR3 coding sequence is TGCGCCAGCAGCCTGAGAGGAGACAGGGCGGTGAACACTGAAGCTTTCTTT. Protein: CASSLRGDRAVNTEAFF.

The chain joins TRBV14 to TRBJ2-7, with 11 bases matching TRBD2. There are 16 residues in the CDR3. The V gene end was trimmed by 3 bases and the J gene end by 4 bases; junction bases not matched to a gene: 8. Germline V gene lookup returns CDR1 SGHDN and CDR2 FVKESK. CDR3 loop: CASSHGVWTSGYEQYF. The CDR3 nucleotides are TGTGCCAGCAGCCACGGGGTTTGGACTAGCGGGTACGAGCAGTACTTC.

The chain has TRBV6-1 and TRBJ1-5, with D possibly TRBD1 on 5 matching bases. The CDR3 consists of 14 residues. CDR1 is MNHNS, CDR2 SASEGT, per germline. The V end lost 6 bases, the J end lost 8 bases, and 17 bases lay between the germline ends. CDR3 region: CASSEGRSPKPQHF. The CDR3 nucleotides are TGTGCCAGCAGCGAGGGGCGGTCGCCAAAGCCCCAGCATTTT.

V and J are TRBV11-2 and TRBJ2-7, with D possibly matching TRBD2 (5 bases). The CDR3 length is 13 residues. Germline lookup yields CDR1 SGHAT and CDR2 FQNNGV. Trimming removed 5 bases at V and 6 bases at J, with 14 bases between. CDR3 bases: TGTGCCAGCAGCCCCCGACTCGAGGGCGAGCAGTACTTC. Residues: CASSPRLEGEQYF.